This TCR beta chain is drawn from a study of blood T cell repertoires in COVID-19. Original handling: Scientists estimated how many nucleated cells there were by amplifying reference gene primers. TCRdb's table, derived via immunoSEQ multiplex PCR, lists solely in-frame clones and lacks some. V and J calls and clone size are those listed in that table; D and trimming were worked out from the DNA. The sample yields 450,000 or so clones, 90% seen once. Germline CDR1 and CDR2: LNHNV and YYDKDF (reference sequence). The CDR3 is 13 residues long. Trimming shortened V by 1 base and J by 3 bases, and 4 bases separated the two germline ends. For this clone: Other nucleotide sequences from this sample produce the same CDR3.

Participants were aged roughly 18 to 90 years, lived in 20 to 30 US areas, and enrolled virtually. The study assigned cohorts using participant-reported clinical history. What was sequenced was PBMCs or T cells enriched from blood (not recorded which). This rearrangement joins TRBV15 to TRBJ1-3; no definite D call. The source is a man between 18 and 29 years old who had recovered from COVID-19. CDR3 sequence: CATSRGVGNTIYF. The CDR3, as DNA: TGTGCCACCAGCAGAGGCGTTGGAAACACCATATATTTT. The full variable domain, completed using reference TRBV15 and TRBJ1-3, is DAMVIQNPRYQVTQFGKPVTLSCSQTLNHNVMYWYQQKSSQAPKLLFHYYDKDFNNEADTPDNFQSRRPNTSFCFLDIRSPGLGDTAMYLCATSRGVGNTIYFGEGSWLTVV.